The 15 T cell receptor beta chains given below trace back to one sample, sequenced in a study of blood T cell repertoires in COVID-19. Repertoires were generated with immunoSEQ multiplex PCR, while TCRdb's copy carries only in-frame clones and drops some. Here the sample spans roughly 290,000 clones, almost 90% being singletons. The sequenced material came from PBMCs or T cells enriched from blood (not recorded which). These receptors were obtained from a woman aged 18-29 years with acute COVID-19.

CDR3 coding DNA: TGTGCCAGCTCAACCCCAGGATTTCCCACCTACGAGCAGTACTTC. Translated: CASSTPGFPTYEQYF. The J gene is TRBJ2-7, the V gene TRBV27; D is uncertain. The CDR3 runs 15 residues. V was cut by 8 bases and J by 2 bases, with 19 bases left in between. CDR1 MNHEY and CDR2 SMNVEV come from the germline V gene (reference sequence).

V gene TRBV14 combines with J gene TRBJ2-2, with TRBD1 matching 8 bases. This CDR3 is built from 15 residues. Trimming cost V 7 bases and J 1 base; bases outside gene matches: 5. CDR1 and CDR2 from the germline V gene are SGHDN and FVKESK. CDR3 loop: CASTRTGMNTGELFF. CDR3 nucleotide sequence: TGTGCCAGCACCAGGACAGGGATGAACACCGGGGAGCTGTTTTTT.

The chain joins TRBV5-1 to TRBJ2-3, with 8 bases aligning to TRBD2. The germline V gene has CDR1 SGHRS and CDR2 YFSETQ. The CDR3 contains 12 residues. J was trimmed by 4 bases and V by 7 bases; bases with no gene match: 2. CDR3 sequence: CASREGSDTQYF. DNA of the CDR3: TGCGCCAGCCGGGAGGGCTCAGATACGCAGTATTTT. Full variable domain (rest looked up from reference TRBV5-1 and TRBJ2-3): KAGVTQTPRYLIKTRGQQVTLSCSPISGHRSVSWYQQTPGQGLQFLFEYFSETQRNKGNFPGRFSGRQFSNSRSEMNVSTLELGDSALYLCASREGSDTQYFGPGTRLTVL.

This chain links TRBV18 with TRBJ1-4; no firm D call. V lost 2 bases and J 8 bases, leaving 15 bases between the germline ends. Germline CDR1 is KGHSH and CDR2 is LQKENI. The CDR3 totals 15 residues. CDR3 protein: CASSPEAAGGEKLFF. The CDR3 DNA follows: TGTGCCAGCTCACCAGAGGCCGCCGGCGGGGAAAAACTGTTTTTT.

This clone was detected a few times. The chain joins TRBV19 to TRBJ2-7; TRBD2 might be the D (6 bases). Germline V CDR1 and CDR2: LNHDA, SQIVND (reference sequence). V was trimmed by 4 bases and J by 7 bases, leaving 23 bases between them. The CDR3 is 16 amino acids. CDR3 coding DNA: TGTGCCAGTAGTACGATTGGCGGGACCCCCGCGAGGGAGCAGTACTTC. Translation gives CASSTIGGTPAREQYF.

The V gene is TRBV9, the J gene TRBJ1-1; no reliable D call. The length of the CDR3 is 14 residues. The V gene lost 0 bases and the J gene lost 5 bases, with 11 bases spanning the gap. CDR1 and CDR2 from the germline V gene are SGDLS and YYNGEE. The CDR3 DNA sequence: TGTGCCAGCAGCGTAGGGCCCCGGGAGACTGAAGCTTTCTTT. It encodes CASSVGPRETEAFF.

J is TRBJ2-1 and V is TRBV7-9, with 7 bases aligning to TRBD1. The CDR3 extends over 17 amino acids. V lost 7 bases, J lost 7 bases, and 19 bases stayed unmatched. In germline, CDR1 is SEHNR, CDR2 FQNEAQ (reference sequence). DNA for the CDR3: TGTGCCAGCAAGACAGGGCTTAGCAGAAACGCAAGGAATGAGCAGTTCTTC. Translated, it gives CASKTGLSRNARNEQFF.

The chain employs TRBV24-1 and TRBJ2-2; D not certain. Trimming left V 0 bases short and J 6 bases short, with 10 bases between. The germline CDR1 and CDR2 sequences are KGHDR and SFDVKD. The CDR3 runs 15 residues. The CDR3 region is CATSDLFPESGELFF. The CDR3 DNA is TGTGCCACCAGTGATTTGTTTCCCGAGTCCGGGGAGCTGTTTTTT.

The gene calls are TRBV6-5 and TRBJ1-4, with 8 nucleotides matching TRBD1. With 0 bases clipped from V and 8 bases from J, the junction kept 8 bases outside the gene matches. The CDR3 has 16 residues. Germline V gene data show CDR1 as MNHEY and CDR2 as SVGAGI. The CDR3: CASSYSTYRGGEKLFF. For the CDR3, the DNA is TGTGCCAGCAGTTACTCGACTTACAGGGGGGGAGAAAAACTGTTTTTT.

The chain has TRBV7-9 and TRBJ2-1; 7 nucleotides agree with TRBD2. Germline V gene sequence: CDR1 SEHNR, CDR2 FQNEAQ (reference sequence). This CDR3 spans 16 amino acids. V was clipped by 4 bases and J by 6 bases; unmatched bases: 12. CDR3 region: CASSSTTSDSRNEQFF. CDR3 DNA: TGTGCCAGCAGCTCCACCACTAGCGACTCTCGCAATGAGCAGTTCTTC.

The count of this clone is one. The chain has TRBV7-8 and TRBJ2-4, with D uncertain. Trimming took 4 bases from V and 0 from J, leaving 4 bases between them. This CDR3 has 13 amino acids. CDR1 is SGHVS and CDR2 is FQNEAQ in the germline V gene. CDR3 bases: TGTGCCAGCAGCTCTCTAGCCAAAAACATTCAGTACTTC. Translation gives CASSSLAKNIQYF.

The chain is built from TRBV11-2 and TRBJ2-3; D is possibly TRBD1 (6 bases). V was trimmed by 0 bases and J by 6 bases, leaving 13 bases between them. Germline CDR1 SGHAT, CDR2 FQNNGV. The CDR3 is made up of 15 amino acids. In nucleotides, the CDR3 is TGTGCCAGCAGCTTAGAGGACAGCGTCAGGGATACGCAGTATTTT. It translates to CASSLEDSVRDTQYF.

V and J are TRBV28 and TRBJ2-1; the match to TRBD2 covers 8 bases. Trimming removed 5 bases from V and 16 bases from J; junction bases left unmatched: 10. There are 12 residues in the CDR3. Germline CDR1 is MDHEN and CDR2 is SYDVKM. The CDR3 DNA is TGTGCCAGCAGTCCCGTAGGGACTAGTGGCTTCTTC. Its translation: CASSPVGTSGFF.

The rearrangement links TRBV3-1 (or the pseudogene TRBV3-2) to TRBJ1-2, with 9 nucleotides matching TRBD1. CDR3 length: 14 residues. V shed 4 bases and J 4 bases; nucleotides not matched to a gene: 4. Germline V gene sequence: CDR1 LGHDT, CDR2 YNNKEL (reference sequence). CDR3 protein: CASSRSGQGYGYTF. CDR3 bases: TGTGCCAGCAGCCGGTCGGGACAGGGCTATGGCTACACCTTC.

The V gene is TRBV29-1, the J gene TRBJ1-2; 8 nucleotides align to TRBD1. CDR3 length: 14 amino acids. CDR1 is SQVTM, CDR2 ANQGSEA, per germline. V was pared by 3 bases and J by 4 bases, with 7 bases of the junction left unmatched. The chain's CDR3 is CSVEDQGAFYGYTF. The DNA of the CDR3 is TGCAGCGTTGAGGACCAGGGGGCGTTCTATGGCTACACCTTC.